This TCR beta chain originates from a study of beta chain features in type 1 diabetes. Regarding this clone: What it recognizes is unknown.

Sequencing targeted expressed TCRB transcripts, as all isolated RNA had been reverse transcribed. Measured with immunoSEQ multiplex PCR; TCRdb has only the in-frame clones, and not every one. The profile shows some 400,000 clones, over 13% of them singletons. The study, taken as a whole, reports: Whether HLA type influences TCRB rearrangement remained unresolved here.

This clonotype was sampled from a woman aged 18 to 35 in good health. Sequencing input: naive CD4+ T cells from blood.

CDR3 sequence: CASSLWSGQFF. CDR3 bases: TGTGCCAGCAGTTTATGGTCGGGGCAGTTCTTC. The rearrangement uses TRBV28 and TRBJ2-1; D ambiguous. This CDR3 spans 11 amino acids. From germline, CDR1 is MDHEN and CDR2 SYDVKM. The V end was cut by 0 bases, the J end by 12 bases, with 6 bases between. The entire variable domain, with the rest obtained from reference TRBV28 and TRBJ2-1, is as follows: DVKVTQSSRYLVKRTGEKVFLECVQDMDHENMFWYRQDPGLGLRLIYFSYDVKMKEKGDIPEGYSVSREKKERFSLILESASTNQTSMYLCASSLWSGQFFGPGTRLTVL.